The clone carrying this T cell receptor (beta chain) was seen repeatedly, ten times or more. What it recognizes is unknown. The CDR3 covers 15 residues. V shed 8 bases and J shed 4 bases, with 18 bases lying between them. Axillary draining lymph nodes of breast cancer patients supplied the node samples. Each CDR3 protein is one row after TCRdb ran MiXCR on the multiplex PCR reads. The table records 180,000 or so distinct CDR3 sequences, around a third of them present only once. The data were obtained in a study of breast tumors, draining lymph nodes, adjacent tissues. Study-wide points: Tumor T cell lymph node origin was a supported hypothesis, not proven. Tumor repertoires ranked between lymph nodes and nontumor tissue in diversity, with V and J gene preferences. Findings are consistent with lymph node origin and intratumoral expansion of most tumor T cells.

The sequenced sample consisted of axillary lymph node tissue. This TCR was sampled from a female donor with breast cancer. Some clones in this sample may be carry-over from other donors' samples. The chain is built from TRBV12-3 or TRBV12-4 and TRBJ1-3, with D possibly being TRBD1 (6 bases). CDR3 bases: TGTGCCAGCGCCCGACCCCGACAGGCGGGAAACACCATATATTTT. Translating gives CASARPRQAGNTIYF.